The 20 T cell receptor beta chains in this list originate from one sample, sequenced in a study of blood T cell repertoires in COVID-19. Sequencing used immunoSEQ multiplex PCR; TCRdb keeps in-frame clones, though not all of them. This sample has fewer than 400,000 clones, with about 91% found just once. Specimen: PBMCs or T cells enriched from blood (not recorded which). These receptors were collected from a woman aged 18-29 years who had recovered from COVID-19.

This chain uses TRBV24-1 with TRBJ2-1; 10 nucleotides match TRBD1. This CDR3 comprises 19 residues. Germline V gene lookup returns CDR1 KGHDR and CDR2 SFDVKD. V lost 4 bases to trimming and J lost 1 base; unmatched junction nucleotides: 12. The CDR3 sequence is CATSDTTGTGEGSYNEQFF. As DNA, the CDR3 is TGTGCCACCAGTGACACCACCGGGACAGGGGAAGGGTCCTACAATGAGCAGTTCTTC.

This chain joins TRBV7-9 and TRBJ2-1, with 9 bases identical to TRBD1. The junction had 7 bases not matched to a gene; V was cut back by 4 bases and J by 0 bases. In germline, CDR1 is SEHNR, CDR2 FQNEAQ (reference sequence). The CDR3 length is 17 residues. In DNA form, the CDR3 reads TGTGCCAGCAGCTCCACAGGGGGCCATAGCTCCTACAATGAGCAGTTCTTC. Protein sequence: CASSSTGGHSSYNEQFF.

This clone counts as medium-sized. The chain links TRBV7-3 to TRBJ1-1; D is unclear. Germline assignment: CDR1 SGHTA and CDR2 FQGTGA. The V gene lost 1 base and the J gene lost 5 bases, with 14 bases spanning the gap. This CDR3 comprises 15 residues. The CDR3 reads CASSLILLGQTEAFF. The CDR3 DNA reads TGTGCCAGCAGCTTAATCCTATTGGGCCAGACTGAAGCTTTCTTT.

This chain joins TRBV6-5 and TRBJ1-2, with D unresolved. Germline loops: CDR1 MNHEY, CDR2 SVGAGI. The CDR3 runs to 15 residues. V lost 4 bases to trimming and J lost 4 bases, with 16 bases between them. CDR3 coding DNA: TGTGCCAGCAGTTCACGATCGATCGGGTTCTATGGCTACACCTTC. Translating it yields CASSSRSIGFYGYTF.

The genes are TRBV5-1 and TRBJ2-1, with a weak D call TRBD1 (6 bases). The CDR3 sequence is 15 residues long. Trimming stripped 1 base from V and 3 bases from J, with 11 bases between. CDR1 is SGHRS and CDR2 is YFSETQ in the germline V gene. CDR3 residues: CASSLLGQSYNEQFF. The CDR3 DNA reads TGCGCCAGCAGCTTGTTGGGACAAAGCTACAATGAGCAGTTCTTC.

This chain uses TRBV28 with TRBJ1-6; D unclear. The V and J ends lost 3 bases and 11 bases respectively, with 14 bases between them. Germline V gene sequence: CDR1 MDHEN, CDR2 SYDVKM. This CDR3 has 14 residues. The CDR3 DNA sequence: TGTGCCAGCAGTTTCCGGTTAGATAGTACACCCCTCCACTTT. Encoded protein: CASSFRLDSTPLHF.

For this clone: An end of the junction does not agree with germline; a read error may underlie this. J is TRBJ2-2 and V is TRBV7-9; 8 bases align to TRBD2. The CDR3 covers 14 residues. Germline V lookup: CDR1 SEHNR, CDR2 FQNEAQ (reference sequence). The CDR3 bases are TGTGCCAGCAGTTTAGCGGGGCCCACCGGGGAGCTGTTTTTT. This encodes CASSLAGPTGELFF.

The chain carries TRBV28 and TRBJ1-2; possible D gene TRBD1, 6 bases. Looked up from germline, CDR1 is MDHEN and CDR2 is SYDVKM. Trimming shortened V by 6 bases and J by 7 bases, and 15 bases separated the two germline ends. The CDR3 sequence is 13 residues long. CDR3 nucleotide sequence: TGTGCCAGCAGACTGGGGGGGCAAATTGGCTACACCTTC. Translated, it gives CASRLGGQIGYTF.

This chain links TRBV9 with TRBJ1-2, with D uncertain. Trimming took off 0 bases at V and 0 bases at J, with 9 bases between the two ends. Germline lookup yields CDR1 SGDLS and CDR2 YYNGEE. The CDR3 loop spans 15 amino acids. The CDR3 here is CASSVAQAANYGYTF. The CDR3 nucleotides read TGTGCCAGCAGCGTAGCGCAGGCAGCTAACTATGGCTACACCTTC.

This clone showed up just once. The rearrangement links TRBV6-1 to TRBJ2-5; a weak D match, TRBD2 (6 bases). The CDR3 is 16 residues long. Germline V gene sequence: CDR1 MNHNS, CDR2 SASEGT. Trimming removed 2 bases from V and 0 bases from J, with 13 bases in between. The CDR3 is CASSELAGSYQETQYF. CDR3 DNA: TGTGCCAGCAGTGAACTCGCGGGGTCTTACCAAGAGACCCAGTACTTC.

The J gene is TRBJ2-7, the V gene TRBV18, with 10 bases aligning to TRBD2. Germline CDR1 reads KGHSH; CDR2 reads LQKENI. J gave up 5 bases and V 3 bases, and 10 bases lay outside the gene matches. The CDR3 loop spans 16 amino acids. CDR3 sequence: CASSPAVLAGDHEQYF. Here the CDR3 DNA reads TGTGCCAGCTCACCTGCCGTCCTAGCGGGAGACCACGAGCAGTACTTC.

The rearrangement uses TRBV19 and TRBJ2-5; 9 nucleotides agree with TRBD2. The CDR3 is made up of 15 amino acids. CDR1 and CDR2 from the germline V gene are LNHDA and SQIVND (reference sequence). The trim removed 1 base at V and 3 bases at J, leaving 3 bases unmatched. The CDR3, as DNA: TGTGCCAGTAGTATAGTGACTAGCGGAAAAGAGACCCAGTACTTC. This encodes CASSIVTSGKETQYF.

This clone showed up just a few times. The J gene is TRBJ1-1, the V gene TRBV29-1; maybe TRBD1 (6 bases). Germline-derived CDR1 and CDR2 are SQVTM and ANQGSEA. Trimming took 4 bases from V and 5 from J, leaving 14 bases between them. The CDR3 contains 13 residues. The CDR3 loop is CSVGGGSGTEAFF. CDR3 in DNA: TGCAGCGTTGGGGGGGGCTCGGGGACTGAAGCTTTCTTT.

The chain is built from TRBV19 and TRBJ1-2; perhaps TRBD1 as D (6 bases). There are 16 residues in the CDR3. From germline, CDR1 is LNHDA and CDR2 SQIVND (reference sequence). The V gene lost 3 bases and the J gene lost 4 bases, with 18 bases spanning the gap. CDR3 in amino acids: CASSMGSQGWRYGYTF. CDR3 nucleotides: TGTGCCAGTAGTATGGGGTCACAGGGCTGGCGCTATGGCTACACCTTC.

V is TRBV7-8 and J is TRBJ2-7; D remains unclear. The CDR3 length is 13 residues. V shed 8 bases and J shed 0 bases, with 11 bases lying between them. CDR1 is SGHVS, CDR2 FQNEAQ, per germline. In DNA, the CDR3 is TGTGCCAGCGCCCGACGGAGCTCCTACGAGCAGTACTTC. Its protein product is CASARRSSYEQYF.

The chain carries TRBV4-3 and TRBJ1-2; D not certain. The CDR3 has 15 amino acids. Trimming removed 0 bases at V and 4 bases at J, with 12 bases between. CDR1 is LGHNA and CDR2 is YSLEER in the germline V gene. In DNA, the CDR3 is TGCGCCAGCAGCCAAGATGCAGATGGGCTCTATGGCTACACCTTC. It specifies CASSQDADGLYGYTF.

The rearrangement links TRBV6-2 or TRBV6-3 to TRBJ2-7; 10 nucleotides match TRBD2. V gave up 2 bases and J gave up 3 bases; unmatched junction bases: 4. The germline CDR1 and CDR2 sequences are MNHEY and SVGEGT. The CDR3 has 15 residues. The CDR3 spells CASSYDPSGGYEQYF. DNA of the CDR3: TGTGCCAGCAGTTACGACCCTAGCGGGGGCTACGAGCAGTACTTC.

This chain joins TRBV6-5 and TRBJ2-1; TRBD2 is a possible D gene (5 bases). Trimming removed 2 bases at V and 8 bases at J, with 10 bases between. From germline, CDR1 is MNHEY and CDR2 SVGAGI. The length of the CDR3 is 13 residues. DNA for the CDR3: TGTGCCAGCAGTTACCGCGGGTTCTATGAGCAGTTCTTC. Translating it yields CASSYRGFYEQFF.

V usage is TRBV27 and J usage is TRBJ2-2, with 10 nucleotides matching TRBD1. V shed 3 bases, J shed 4 bases, and the junction held 2 bases outside the gene matches. Germline values: CDR1 MNHEY, CDR2 SMNVEV (reference sequence). The CDR3 covers 15 residues. CDR3 sequence: CASSFGQGGTGELFF. In DNA, the CDR3 is TGTGCCAGCAGTTTCGGACAGGGGGGCACCGGGGAGCTGTTTTTT.

This clone occurred once. The rearrangement links TRBV20-1 to TRBJ1-4, with D tentatively TRBD1 (5 bases). Germline CDR1 reads DFQATT; CDR2 reads SNEGSKA (reference sequence). Trimming cost V 3 bases and J 7 bases, with 15 bases left between them. The CDR3 loop spans 14 amino acids. In nucleotides, the CDR3 is TGCAGTGCTAGTCATTACCCAGGGTCTGAAAAACTGTTTTTT. Its protein is CSASHYPGSEKLFF.